This T cell receptor (beta chain) is drawn from a study of OX40 agonist ivuxolimab in advanced cancers. In terms of the full investigation: The costimulatory receptor OX40 (CD134) was targeted by ivuxolimab, a fully human IgG2 agonistic monoclonal antibody. Intravenous ivuxolimab was administered to patients every 2 weeks at six dose levels: 0.01, 0.1, 0.3, 1.5, 3 and 10 mg/kg. Of the roughly 54 dose-escalation patients, hepatocellular carcinoma was present in around 20, melanoma in some 15, renal cell carcinoma in 9 and head and neck cancer in 9. In the dose-escalation cohort, around four fifths of patients were male, and the mean age was roughly 60 years with a range of roughly 23 to 90. Prior anti-PD-1, anti-PD-L1 or anti-CTLA-4 therapy was permitted, and 35% to 40% of dose-escalation patients had received checkpoint inhibitors. Partial responses occurred in three dose-escalation patients: two with cutaneous melanoma and one with hepatocellular carcinoma. The point of sequencing TCRbeta in the periphery was to test whether ivuxolimab changed TCR sequence diversity and drove clonal T-cell expansion. The paper describes the monotherapy dose-escalation part (N ≈ 52 patients) of the phase I trial of ivuxolimab. The paper's findings and limits, for the study overall: After ivuxolimab, CD8+ T cells had more expanded clones than CD4+ T cells on average. Low levels of normalized T-cell clonal expansion were also seen in some nonresponding patients. In the 0.1-3.0 mg/kg groups, partial responders had among the lowest normalized peripheral clonal expansion, particularly in CD8+ T cells. At doses of 0.1 to 3.0 mg/kg, clonal expansion of both CD4+ and CD8+ T cells in blood was seen between baseline and week 6. The antigen specificity of the peripheral T cells that underwent clonal expansion was not determined.

The trial excluded patients who had a history of autoimmune disease or who were on systemic immunosuppression. Peripheral blood for TCR sequencing was collected from all dose cohorts at baseline, on cycle 4 day 1, and on cycle 7 day 1. Samples were obtained from an open-label, multicenter, first-in-human phase I dose-escalation trial of ivuxolimab. Adults with locally advanced or metastatic melanoma, renal cell carcinoma, hepatocellular carcinoma or head and neck squamous cell carcinoma were enrolled in the trial. Before TCR sequencing, CD4+ T cells and CD8+ T cells from peripheral blood were sorted into separate populations. Genomic DNA was extracted from sorted cells for sequencing of the TCRbeta CDR3 region. The immunoSEQ Assay was used for sequencing of TCRbeta CDR3 regions. TCRdb mirrors the immuneACCESS table, restricted to in-frame sequences. Some clones are absent from its copies; in checked studies, under half trace to an unresolved V gene, and the reason for the others is unknown. Across this sample there are 60,000 to 95,000 clones, with around 90% seen only once. Jointly, the top ten make up about 0.4% of the sample.

Concerning this clone itself: Its antigen is currently not known. No clone much larger than this one lies a single base away; base qualities are absent.

CDR1 and CDR2, per the germline V gene, are MGHDK and SYGVNS. Reading from cysteine to phenylalanine, the CDR3 counts 16 amino acids. The read is trimmed to its CDR3 DNA, 48 bases read in frame from base 1. V ends up 3 bases short and J 3 bases short, with an unmatched junction base count of 8. The sequence is built from TRBV25-1 and TRBJ2-7; the central 10 bases match TRBD1. This TCR was recovered from an adult with an advanced solid tumor such as melanoma, head and neck, liver or kidney cancer. This specimen was CD4+ or CD8+ T cells sorted from blood, taken in a trial of the OX40 agonist ivuxolimab. The bases read TGTGCCAGCAGTGACCGGGGACAGGGGTGGAACTACGAGCAGTACTTC. This codes for CASSDRGQGWNYEQYF.